One and the same sample provided the 6 T cell receptor beta chains below, sequenced in a study of radiotherapy plus CTLA-4 blockade in lung cancer. The table came from immunoSEQ multiplex PCR; TCRdb's copy has only in-frame clones and leaves some out. The table lists roughly 66,000 clones, approximately 80% of them singletons, with about 4% in the top ten. Sequenced material: peripheral blood, taken from a patient treated with radiotherapy plus ipilimumab. Source of these receptors: a human donor with non-small cell lung cancer who had a partial response to radiotherapy plus ipilimumab.

This clone was counted a single time. The gene calls are TRBV2 and TRBJ2-2; 8 positions agree with TRBD2. The V segment lost 7 bases and the J segment 4 bases; nucleotides outside the gene matches: 14. Germline V gene lookup returns CDR1 SNHLY and CDR2 FYNNEI. The CDR3 has 17 residues. DNA for the CDR3: TGTGCCAGCAAGGTTGATAGCGGGATCGGTCGCACCGGGGAGCTGTTTTTT. Residues: CASKVDSGIGRTGELFF.

The chain employs TRBV18 and TRBJ1-2, with 11 bases lining up with TRBD1. This CDR3 contains 14 residues. The junction had 3 bases not matched to a gene; V was cut back by 4 bases and J by 5 bases. Germline loops: CDR1 KGHSH, CDR2 LQKENI. As DNA, the CDR3 is TGTGCCAGCTCACGAGGGACAGGGGGGTATGGCTACACCTTC. Encoded protein: CASSRGTGGYGYTF.

V usage is TRBV30 and J usage is TRBJ1-6, with TRBD1 matching over 10 bases. The junction had 9 bases not matched to a gene; V was cut back by 1 base and J by 9 bases. The germline CDR1 and CDR2 sequences are GTSNPN and SVGIG (reference sequence). This CDR3 has 16 residues. The CDR3 DNA sequence: TGTGCCTGGAGTGAATTCGCCGGGACAGGGGTTTCACCCCTCCACTTT. It specifies CAWSEFAGTGVSPLHF. Variable domain in full (rest from reference TRBV30 and TRBJ1-6): SQTIHQWPATLVQPVGSPLSLECTVEGTSNPNLYWYRQAAGRGLQLLFYSVGIGQISSEVPQNLSASRPQDRQFILSSKKLLLSDSGFYLCAWSEFAGTGVSPLHFGNGTRLTVT.

The rearrangement joins TRBV5-1 to TRBJ2-2, with D unresolved. Trimming removed 0 bases from V and 1 base from J, with 4 bases in between. Germline V gives CDR1 SGHRS, CDR2 YFSETQ. CDR3 size: 14 residues. The CDR3 nucleotides read TGCGCCAGCAGCTTGGGTAGGAACACCGGGGAGCTGTTTTTT. Encoded protein: CASSLGRNTGELFF.

The gene calls are TRBV19 and TRBJ2-5, with TRBD1 as a possible D gene (6 bases). Trimming pared 9 bases from V and 1 base from J, leaving 12 bases between. Germline-derived CDR1 and CDR2 are LNHDA and SQIVND (reference sequence). The length of the CDR3 is 13 residues. This CDR3 reads CASTPTGQETQYF. CDR3 bases: TGTGCCAGCACCCCGACAGGCCAAGAGACCCAGTACTTC.

The chain carries TRBV5-8 and TRBJ1-2; TRBD1 aligns across 9 bases. CDR3 length: 14 residues. The germline CDR1 and CDR2 sequences are SGHTS and YDEGEE. V lost 3 bases, J lost 7 bases, and 7 bases stayed unmatched. CDR3 protein: CASSYGQGTVGYTF. The CDR3 DNA follows: TGTGCCAGCAGCTACGGACAGGGGACGGTTGGCTACACCTTC. The full variable domain, completed using reference TRBV5-8 and TRBJ1-2, is EAGVTQSPTHLIKTRGQQATLRCSPISGHTSVYWYQQALGLGLQFLLWYDEGEERNRGNFPPRFSGRQFPNYSSELNVNALELEDSALYLCASSYGQGTVGYTFGSGTRLTVV.